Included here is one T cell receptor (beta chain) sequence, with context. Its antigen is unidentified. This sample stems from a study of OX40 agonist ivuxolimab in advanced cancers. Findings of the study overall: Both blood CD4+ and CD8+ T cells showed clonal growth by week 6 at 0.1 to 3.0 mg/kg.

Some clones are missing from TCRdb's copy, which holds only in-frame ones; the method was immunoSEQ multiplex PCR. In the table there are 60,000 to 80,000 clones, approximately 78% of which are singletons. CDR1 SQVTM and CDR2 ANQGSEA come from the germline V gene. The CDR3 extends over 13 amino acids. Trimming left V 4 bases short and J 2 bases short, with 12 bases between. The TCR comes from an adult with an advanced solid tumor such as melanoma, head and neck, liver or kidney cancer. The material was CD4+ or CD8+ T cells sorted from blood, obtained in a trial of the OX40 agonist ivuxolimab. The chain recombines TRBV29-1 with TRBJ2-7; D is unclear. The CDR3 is CSVGQRNPYEQYF. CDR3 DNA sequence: TGCAGCGTTGGTCAGCGAAACCCCTACGAGCAGTACTTC.